A single T cell receptor (beta chain) is shown here with its context. This same CDR3 is encoded by further DNA sequences in the sample. These data originate in a study of control samples from healthy donors and cancer patients. Trimming cost V 6 bases and J 1 base, with 10 bases left between them. The CDR3 totals 14 residues. From germline, CDR1 is SEHNR and CDR2 FQNEAQ (reference sequence). The assay was immunoSEQ multiplex PCR, and TCRdb's table has in-frame clones only and misses some. The repertoire holds 150,000 to 200,000 clones, with around 90% as singletons. This rearrangement joins TRBV7-9 to TRBJ2-4; possibly TRBD1 or TRBD2 for D (5 bases each). The sequence was obtained from a man under 40 in good health. The sequenced sample was blood. The chain's CDR3 is CASSSGLAKNIQYF. CDR3 sequence (DNA): TGTGCCAGCAGTTCGGGGCTCGCCAAAAACATTCAGTACTTC.